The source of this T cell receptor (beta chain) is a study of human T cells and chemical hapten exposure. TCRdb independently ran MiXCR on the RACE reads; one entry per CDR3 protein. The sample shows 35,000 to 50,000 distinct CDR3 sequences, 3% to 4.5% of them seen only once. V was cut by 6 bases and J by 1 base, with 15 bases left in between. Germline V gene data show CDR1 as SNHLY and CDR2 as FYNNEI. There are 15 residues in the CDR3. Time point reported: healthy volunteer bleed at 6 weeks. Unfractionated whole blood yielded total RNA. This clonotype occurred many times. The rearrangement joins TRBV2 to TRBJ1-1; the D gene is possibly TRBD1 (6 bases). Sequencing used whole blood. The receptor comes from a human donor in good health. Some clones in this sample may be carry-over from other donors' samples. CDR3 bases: TGTGCCAGCAGCCCTGAACGGGGGCGGAACACTGAAGCTTTCTTT. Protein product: CASSPERGRNTEAFF.